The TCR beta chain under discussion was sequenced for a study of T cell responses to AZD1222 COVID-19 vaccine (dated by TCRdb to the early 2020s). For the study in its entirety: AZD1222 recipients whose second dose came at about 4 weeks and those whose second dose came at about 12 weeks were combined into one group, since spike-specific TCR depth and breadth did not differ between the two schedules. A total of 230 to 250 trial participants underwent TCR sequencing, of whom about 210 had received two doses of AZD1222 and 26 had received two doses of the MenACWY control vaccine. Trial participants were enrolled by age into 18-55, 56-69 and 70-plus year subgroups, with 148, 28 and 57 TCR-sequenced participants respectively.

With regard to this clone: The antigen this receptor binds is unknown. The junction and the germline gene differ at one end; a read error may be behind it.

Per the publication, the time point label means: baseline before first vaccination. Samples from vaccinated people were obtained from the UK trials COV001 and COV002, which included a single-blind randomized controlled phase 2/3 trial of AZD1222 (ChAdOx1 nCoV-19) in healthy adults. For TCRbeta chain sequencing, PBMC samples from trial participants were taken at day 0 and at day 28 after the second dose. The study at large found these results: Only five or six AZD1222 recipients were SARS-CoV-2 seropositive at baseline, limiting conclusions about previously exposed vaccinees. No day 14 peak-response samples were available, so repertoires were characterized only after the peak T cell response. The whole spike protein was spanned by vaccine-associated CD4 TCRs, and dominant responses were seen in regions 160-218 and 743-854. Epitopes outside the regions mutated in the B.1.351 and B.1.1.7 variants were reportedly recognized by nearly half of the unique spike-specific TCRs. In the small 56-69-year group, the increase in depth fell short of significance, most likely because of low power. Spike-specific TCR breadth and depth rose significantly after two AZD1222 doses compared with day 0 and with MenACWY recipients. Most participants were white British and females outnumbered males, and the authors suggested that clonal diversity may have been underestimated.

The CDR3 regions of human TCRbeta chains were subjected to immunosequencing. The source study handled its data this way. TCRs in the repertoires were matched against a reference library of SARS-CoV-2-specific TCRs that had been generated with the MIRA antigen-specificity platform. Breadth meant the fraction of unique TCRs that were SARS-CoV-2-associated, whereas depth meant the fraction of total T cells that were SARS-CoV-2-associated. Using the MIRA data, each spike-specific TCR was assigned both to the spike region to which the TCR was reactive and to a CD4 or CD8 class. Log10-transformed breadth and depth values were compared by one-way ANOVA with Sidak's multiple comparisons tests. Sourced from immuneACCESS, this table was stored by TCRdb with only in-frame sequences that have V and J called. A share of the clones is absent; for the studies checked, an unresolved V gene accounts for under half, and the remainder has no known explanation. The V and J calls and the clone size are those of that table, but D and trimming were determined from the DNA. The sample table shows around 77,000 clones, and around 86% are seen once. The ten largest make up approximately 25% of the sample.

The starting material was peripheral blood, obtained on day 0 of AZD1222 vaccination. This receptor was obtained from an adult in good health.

The DNA sequence is given as TGTGCCAGCAGCGCTGATACCGGGACAGCTGCTTTC. It codes for CASSADTGTAAF. The V gene is TRBV6-5 and the J gene is TRBJ1-2, with 7 bases matching TRBD1. Taken from the germline V gene, the CDR1 and CDR2 loops are MNHEY and SVGAGI. Counted from cysteine to phenylalanine, this CDR3 has 12 amino acids. Here the CDR3 DNA is all that survives: 36 bases in frame from base 1.